The 9 T cell receptor beta chains in this list originate from one sample, sequenced in a study of blood T cell repertoires in COVID-19. Sequencing was performed with immunoSEQ multiplex PCR; in TCRdb, only in-frame clones are kept and a portion is missing. The sample lists approximately 88,000 clones, 80% occurring once. Sample: peripheral blood. The receptors stem from a woman older than 75 with acute or convalescent COVID-19.

The chain is built from TRBV3-1 (or the pseudogene TRBV3-2) and TRBJ2-3; TRBD2 aligns across 8 bases. V gave up 4 bases and J gave up 4 bases; unmatched junction bases: 7. Germline CDR1 LGHDT, CDR2 YNNKEL (reference sequence). There are 15 residues in the CDR3. The CDR3 nucleotides are TGTGCCAGCAGCCGGCCGGGACTAGTCGCAGATACGCAGTATTTT. This encodes CASSRPGLVADTQYF.

The gene calls are TRBV19 and TRBJ1-3; D may be TRBD1 (5 bases). V was clipped by 2 bases and J by 0 bases, with 11 bases between them. The CDR3 loop spans 16 amino acids. In germline, CDR1 is LNHDA, CDR2 SQIVND (reference sequence). The CDR3 protein is CASSIRRQISGNTIYF. CDR3 coding DNA: TGTGCCAGTAGTATAAGGAGACAGATCTCTGGAAACACCATATATTTT.

The chain combines TRBV9 with TRBJ1-4; 10 bases align to TRBD1. In germline, CDR1 is SGDLS, CDR2 YYNGEE. V gave up 3 bases and J gave up 6 bases; unmatched junction bases: 8. This CDR3 has 16 amino acids. CDR3 nucleotide sequence: TGTGCCAGCAGCGGGGACAGGGGCCCCTACGATGAAAAACTGTTTTTT. Its protein is CASSGDRGPYDEKLFF.

V and J are TRBV5-6 and TRBJ2-1; 10 nucleotides line up with TRBD1. Germline CDR1 and CDR2: SGHDT and YYEEEE. The CDR3 runs 14 residues. Unmatched junction bases numbered 8, after V lost 2 bases and J lost 12 bases. The CDR3 region is CASSFGQGVIRQFF. CDR3 coding DNA: TGTGCCAGCAGCTTCGGACAGGGGGTGATCCGGCAGTTCTTC.

The V call is TRBV19, the J call TRBJ1-1, with 9 bases fitting TRBD1. Germline V gene lookup returns CDR1 LNHDA and CDR2 SQIVND (reference sequence). There are 15 residues in the CDR3. The trim removed 4 bases at V and 4 bases at J, leaving 7 bases unmatched. CDR3 residues: CASSTLGQGSTEAFF. The DNA of the CDR3 is TGTGCCAGTAGTACCTTGGGACAGGGCAGCACTGAAGCTTTCTTT.

This clone was observed a handful of times. V usage is TRBV19 and J usage is TRBJ2-3; 10 positions agree with TRBD2. Per germline, CDR1 LNHDA and CDR2 SQIVND (reference sequence). Unmatched junction bases numbered 7, after V lost 6 bases and J lost 1 base. CDR3 size: 16 residues. CDR3 bases: TGTGCCAGTAGGATCAGCGGGGGGGACGGCACAGATACGCAGTATTTT. This gives the protein CASRISGGDGTDTQYF. The full variable domain, its missing parts supplied by reference TRBV19 and TRBJ2-3, is DGGITQSPKYLFRKEGQNVTLSCEQNLNHDAMYWYRQDPGQGLRLIYYSQIVNDFQKGDIAEGYSVSREKKESFPLTVTSAQKNPTAFYLCASRISGGDGTDTQYFGPGTRLTVL.

V is TRBV10-3 and J is TRBJ2-5, with unresolved D. This CDR3 contains 12 residues. In germline, CDR1 is ENHRY, CDR2 SYGVKD. V shed 2 bases and J shed 9 bases, with 10 bases lying between them. Here the CDR3 DNA reads TGTGCCATCAGTGAGCCCGAGGCAGCCCAGTACTTC. Translated, it gives CAISEPEAAQYF.

This sequence joins TRBV7-2 and TRBJ2-7; TRBD1 agrees at 11 bases. This CDR3 is built from 16 residues. V shed 4 bases and J 2 bases; nucleotides not matched to a gene: 7. The germline CDR1 and CDR2 sequences are SGHTA and FQGNSA. CDR3: CASSYGPGQGAYEQYF. DNA of the CDR3: TGTGCCAGCAGCTATGGTCCGGGACAGGGGGCCTACGAGCAGTACTTC.

This clone has only a few counts. The chain joins TRBV7-6 to TRBJ1-6, with unresolved D. The CDR3 is 15 amino acids. V lost 3 bases and J lost 0, with 6 bases in between. Germline V gene data show CDR1 as SGHVS and CDR2 as FNYEAQ. In DNA, the CDR3 is TGTGCCAGCAGCTTTAAGCCCTCCTATAATTCACCCCTCCACTTT. Its translation is CASSFKPSYNSPLHF.